This TCR beta chain was recorded in a study of regulatory T cells in long-lasting Graves disease. Time point specified: newly diagnosed GD, antithyroid drugs for less than 3 months. The TCR library was prepared using RNA isolated from PBMCs. HTBI primers from iRepertoire and Arm-PCR of CDR3 regions yielded the TCR beta libraries. TCRdb re-called the multiplex PCR reads through MiXCR, storing one row per CDR3 protein. Seen here are 200,000 to 250,000 distinct CDR3 sequences, approximately 19% observed once, and the top ten hold roughly 10%. The germline V and J ends were trimmed by 5 bases and 4 bases, with 20 bases remaining between them. Germline V gives CDR1 LNHNV, CDR2 YYDKDF (reference sequence). The CDR3 totals 17 residues. This sample was also put to use in a study of T cells in Graves' hyperthyroidism and ophthalmopathy. That source adds: Most clonotypes expanded in the thyroid (above 0.001) were also present in blood.

This clonotype was obtained from a woman younger than 45 with Graves disease. This chain links TRBV15 with TRBJ1-4; D call uncertain. The material was peripheral blood mononuclear cells (PBMCs), obtained at new diagnosis, from a patient treated with antithyroid drugs. The CDR3 coding sequence is TGTGCCACCAGCCCTGATAACGGGGAGGCAGTTAATGAAAAACTGTTTTTT. This encodes CATSPDNGEAVNEKLFF. Based on the CDR3 plus reference TRBV15 and TRBJ1-4, the full variable domain is DAMVIQNPRYQVTQFGKPVTLSCSQTLNHNVMYWYQQKSSQAPKLLFHYYDKDFNNEADTPDNFQSRRPNTSFCFLDIRSPGLGDTAMYLCATSPDNGEAVNEKLFFGSGTQLSVL.